What follows are 30 T cell receptor beta chains derived from one specimen sequenced in a study of blood T cells in healthy people across ages. It was with a sample-barcoded 5' primer and a J-beta primer mix that a second PCR of roughly 7 to 11 cycles was run. MiXCR, run by TCRdb on the 5' RACE reads, gives a single entry per CDR3 protein. The data contain almost 300,000 distinct CDR3 sequences, roughly 26% of them seen just once; the ten biggest clones take up approximately 29%. The source material was blood. These receptors all stem from an older woman in good health.

The chain has TRBV11-3 and TRBJ2-1; TRBD2 is a possible D gene (5 bases). The CDR3 loop spans 14 amino acids. CDR1 is SGHNT and CDR2 is YENEEA in the germline V gene. With 8 bases removed from V and 0 bases from J, the gap between germline ends came to 11 bases. The CDR3 here is CASSEGGSYNEQFF. In DNA form, the CDR3 reads TGTGCCAGCTCCGAGGGCGGCTCCTACAATGAGCAGTTCTTC.

In this sample, this clonotype turned up many times. The chain recombines TRBV5-5 with TRBJ2-1, with D hard to call. Germline values: CDR1 SGHKS, CDR2 YYEKEE (reference sequence). This CDR3 spans 12 amino acids. V lost 0 bases and J lost 14, with 12 bases in between. The CDR3 is CASSLGDLQEFF. The CDR3 DNA reads as TGTGCCAGCAGCTTGGGAGATCTACAAGAGTTCTTC. Drawing the rest from reference TRBV5-5 and TRBJ2-1, the complete variable domain is DAGVTQSPTHLIKTRGQQVTLRCSPISGHKSVSWYQQVLGQGPQFIFQYYEKEERGRGNFPDRFSARQFPNYSSELNVNALLLGDSALYLCASSLGDLQEFFGPGTRLTVL.

This clonotype showed up many times. This chain links TRBV28 with TRBJ2-5, with D possibly being TRBD1 (6 bases). The DNA end lines up better with TRBJ2-7; the J call may be wrong. Germline CDR1 reads MDHEN; CDR2 reads SYDVKM. The CDR3 spans 16 residues. CDR3 in DNA: TGTGCCAGCAGTCACCAGGGGCTAGCTCGGGGACCCGAGCAGTACTTC. The encoded protein is CASSHQGLARGPEQYF.

The chain carries TRBV20-1 and TRBJ2-1; TRBD1 matches at 7 bases. The tail of the sequence fits TRBJ2-5 better, so the J call may be wrong. This CDR3 is 14 amino acids long. Germline V lookup: CDR1 DFQATT, CDR2 SNEGSKA (reference sequence). In DNA form, the CDR3 reads TGCAGTGCTAGAGATACAGGGGCGGCGGAGACCCAGTACTTC. This gives the protein CSARDTGAAETQYF.

This clonotype turned up a few times. The V call is TRBV7-8, the J call TRBJ2-3, with no clear D. Between the trimmed V and J ends, which lost 0 bases and 5 bases, there was a span of 3 bases. This CDR3 is built from 12 residues. CDR1 is SGHVS, CDR2 FQNEAQ, per germline. This CDR3 is CASSLALDTQYF. The CDR3, as DNA: TGTGCCAGCAGCTTAGCGTTAGATACGCAGTATTTT.

This rearrangement joins TRBV11-1 to TRBJ2-3, with a possible D match to TRBD2 (5 bases). Trimming took off 0 bases at V and 10 bases at J, with 14 bases between the two ends. Germline V gene sequence: CDR1 SGHAT, CDR2 FQDESV (reference sequence). There are 14 residues in the CDR3. CDR3 nucleotides: TGTGCCAGCAGCTTAGCGTATGAGGGTATTGCGCAGTATTTT. It yields the protein CASSLAYEGIAQYF.

This clonotype was recorded at least ten times. V gene TRBV5-1 combines with J gene TRBJ2-1; D call uncertain. Trimming took off 0 bases at V and 10 bases at J, with 17 bases between the two ends. Germline V CDR1 and CDR2: SGHRS, YFSETQ. This CDR3 comprises 15 residues. As DNA, the CDR3 is TGCGCCAGCAGCTTGGCCGGCCCCAACACGGAGGAGCAGTTCTTC. Translation gives CASSLAGPNTEEQFF.

This clonotype has only a few counts. CDR3 bases: TGTGCCAGCAGCGGACGGGAGCGTCAAGAGACCCAGTACTTC. Protein sequence: CASSGRERQETQYF. The J gene is TRBJ2-5, the V gene TRBV3-1; possibly TRBD2 for D (6 bases). The CDR3 runs to 14 residues. Germline-derived CDR1 and CDR2 are LGHDT and YNNKEL (reference sequence). The germline V and J ends were trimmed by 5 bases and 2 bases, with 12 bases remaining between them.

This clonotype has a handful of counts. This sequence joins TRBV6-1 and TRBJ2-1; possibly TRBD2 for D (7 bases). Germline lookup yields CDR1 MNHNS and CDR2 SASEGT. Trimming stripped 6 bases from V and 6 bases from J, with 15 bases between. The CDR3 is 14 amino acids. The CDR3: CASSRGGEGNEQFF. The DNA for the CDR3 is TGTGCCAGCAGCCGAGGGGGGGAAGGCAATGAGCAGTTCTTC.

The chain has TRBV9 and TRBJ2-5; D gene uncertain. With the DNA end fitting TRBJ2-1 better, the J assignment may be wrong. From germline, CDR1 is SGDLS and CDR2 YYNGEE. The length of the CDR3 is 13 residues. In DNA form, the CDR3 reads TGTGCCAGCAGCGTACCCCCGTTTTATGAGCAGTTCTTC. Translation: CASSVPPFYEQFF.

V and J are TRBV20-1 and TRBJ2-5; 15 bases align to TRBD2. The germline V gene encodes CDR1 DFQATT and CDR2 SNEGSKA (reference sequence). The J segment lost 10 bases and the V segment lost 6 bases, leaving 15 bases of the junction unmatched. This CDR3 contains 16 residues. CDR3: CSATPFGLAGGLDQYF. CDR3 DNA: TGCAGTGCCACGCCCTTTGGACTAGCGGGGGGGCTCGACCAGTACTTC.

The chain carries TRBV27 and TRBJ2-3; 10 bases agree with TRBD2. The ends lost 4 bases at V and 2 bases at J; junction bases unmatched: 9. Per germline, CDR1 MNHEY and CDR2 SMNVEV (reference sequence). This CDR3 spans 17 amino acids. The CDR3 sequence is CASSSFGAGGTTDTQYF. CDR3 nucleotide sequence: TGTGCCAGCAGTTCCTTTGGAGCGGGAGGGACCACAGATACGCAGTATTTT.

A few counts support this clonotype. The CDR3 DNA reads TGTGCCAGCTCTTTGTTCGGGTCAAACACTGAAGCTTTCTTT. Translated, it gives CASSLFGSNTEAFF. The chain has TRBV18 and TRBJ1-1, with D uncertain. With 6 bases removed from V and 2 bases from J, the gap between germline ends came to 13 bases. CDR1 is KGHSH, CDR2 LQKENI, per germline. The CDR3 totals 14 residues.

The chain links TRBV6-1 to TRBJ2-4; D is unclear. The CDR3 totals 11 residues. With 1 base removed from V and 9 bases from J, the gap between germline ends came to 4 bases. Germline lookup yields CDR1 MNHNS and CDR2 SASEGT. CDR3 amino acids: CASSEGGIQYF. CDR3 DNA: TGTGCCAGCAGTGAAGGGGGCATTCAGTACTTC.

There are many counts of this clonotype. This chain links TRBV4-2 with TRBJ2-5, with D unresolved. The germline V gene encodes CDR1 LGHNA and CDR2 YNFKEQ. V was shortened by 0 bases and J by 2 bases, with 10 bases between the two germline ends. CDR3 size: 15 residues. CDR3 residues: CASSQDFKGQETQYF. The CDR3 coding sequence is TGTGCCAGCAGCCAAGATTTCAAGGGACAAGAGACCCAGTACTTC.

The chain combines TRBV24-1 with TRBJ1-5, with D tentatively TRBD1 (5 bases). The CDR3 spans 14 residues. Germline V gives CDR1 KGHDR, CDR2 SFDVKD. V lost 9 bases and J lost 7, with 18 bases in between. Written as DNA, the CDR3 is TGTGCCACCTCTAAGGCGGGAACAGGACAGCCCCAGCATTTT. Protein: CATSKAGTGQPQHF.

This clonotype has only a few counts. The chain links TRBV6-6 to TRBJ2-1, with D perhaps matching TRBD2 (6 bases). This CDR3 comprises 14 residues. V was cut by 8 bases and J by 0 bases, with 11 bases left in between. Per the germline V gene, CDR1 is MNHNY and CDR2 is SVGAGI (reference sequence). The CDR3 bases are TGTGCCAGCGGCGGGGTCAGCTCCTACAATGAGCAGTTCTTC. This codes for CASGGVSSYNEQFF.

The chain combines TRBV6-5 with TRBJ1-4; D unclear. The V and J ends lost 4 bases and 6 bases respectively, with 12 bases between them. Germline V gene sequence: CDR1 MNHEY, CDR2 SVGAGI. This CDR3 spans 14 amino acids. The CDR3 loop is CASSSLTGDEKLFF. CDR3 sequence (DNA): TGTGCCAGCAGTTCCCTGACCGGAGATGAAAAACTGTTTTTT.

The chain joins TRBV12-5 to TRBJ1-2; the match to TRBD1 covers 10 bases. Germline lookup yields CDR1 LGHNT and CDR2 FRNRAP. V shed 3 bases, J shed 7 bases, and the junction held 8 bases outside the gene matches. CDR3 length: 15 amino acids. The CDR3 loop is CASGLPDRGPGGYTF. The CDR3 DNA is TGTGCTAGTGGTTTACCCGACAGGGGGCCTGGTGGCTACACCTTC.

The chain employs TRBV29-1 and TRBJ1-2, with D unresolved. Germline V gene sequence: CDR1 SQVTM, CDR2 ANQGSEA. CDR3 length: 14 amino acids. Trimming removed 5 bases at V and 4 bases at J, with 17 bases between. The CDR3 region has the DNA TGCAGCGTTCTCTCCAGCTCAGTCCTCTATGGCTACACCTTC. Amino acids: CSVLSSSVLYGYTF.

The table lists this clonotype with a count of one. V usage is TRBV20-1 and J usage is TRBJ2-3, with TRBD2 matching 7 bases. Germline trimming cut 6 bases from V and 2 bases from J; bases unmatched to any gene: 2. This CDR3 has 12 amino acids. Germline assignment: CDR1 DFQATT and CDR2 SNEGSKA (reference sequence). CDR3 residues: CSAAGSTDTQYF. The CDR3 bases are TGCAGTGCAGCGGGGTCCACAGATACGCAGTATTTT.

The table lists this clonotype with a few counts. The chain recombines TRBV24-1 with TRBJ2-3; D possibly corresponds to TRBD1 (5 bases). V gave up 4 bases and J gave up 3 bases, with 13 bases separating them. Per the germline V gene, CDR1 is KGHDR and CDR2 is SFDVKD. CDR3 size: 15 residues. CDR3 in DNA: TGTGCCACCAGTGACCATTCGGACACAACAGATACGCAGTATTTT. This gives the protein CATSDHSDTTDTQYF.

This clonotype has only a few counts. This rearrangement joins TRBV29-1 to TRBJ1-1; 7 bases line up with TRBD1. With 6 bases clipped from V and 11 bases from J, the junction kept 6 bases outside the gene matches. Germline loops: CDR1 SQVTM, CDR2 ANQGSEA. The CDR3 consists of 10 residues. CDR3 sequence reads: CSVDQGGAFF. The CDR3 DNA reads TGCAGCGTGGATCAGGGGGGTGCTTTCTTT.

This clonotype was picked up one time. The CDR3 region is CASSLAGLNLYEQYF. CDR3 DNA sequence: TGTGCCAGCAGCCTAGCGGGACTGAATCTCTACGAGCAGTACTTC. The gene calls are TRBV3-1 and TRBJ2-7; 8 bases are a match to TRBD2. The CDR3 loop spans 15 amino acids. Germline V gene sequence: CDR1 LGHDT, CDR2 YNNKEL (reference sequence). With 4 bases clipped from V and 3 bases from J, the junction kept 8 bases outside the gene matches.

The V and J genes are TRBV20-1 and TRBJ1-2; perhaps TRBD1 as D (6 bases). This CDR3 spans 14 amino acids. Germline lookup yields CDR1 DFQATT and CDR2 SNEGSKA (reference sequence). Trimming pared 6 bases from V and 2 bases from J, leaving 16 bases between. In DNA form, the CDR3 reads TGCAGTGCATGCGACCGGACAGAAAACTATGGCTACACCTTC. Its protein product is CSACDRTENYGYTF.

At least ten counts were recorded for this clonotype. Written as DNA, the CDR3 is TGTGCCAGCAGTTTCGGGGGAGGCACTGAAGCTTTCTTT. Its translation is CASSFGGGTEAFF. The chain uses TRBV13 and TRBJ1-1; a possible D gene is TRBD1 (5 bases). The V end was cut by 6 bases, the J end by 4 bases, with 12 bases between. CDR3 length equals 13 residues. Germline assignment: CDR1 PRHDT and CDR2 FYEKMQ (reference sequence).

The rearrangement links TRBV15 to TRBJ2-3; possible D gene TRBD2, 5 bases. V was pared by 1 base and J by 2 bases, with 10 bases between. Per germline, CDR1 LNHNV and CDR2 YYDKDF (reference sequence). The CDR3 totals 15 residues. The CDR3 reads CATSRVEGNTDTQYF. The CDR3 coding sequence is TGTGCCACCAGCAGAGTTGAGGGAAACACAGATACGCAGTATTTT.

The chain carries TRBV5-1 and TRBJ2-1; unclear D gene. V was pared by 4 bases and J by 1 base, with 6 bases between. Per germline, CDR1 SGHRS and CDR2 YFSETQ. The CDR3 extends over 13 amino acids. CDR3 loop: CASSPLSYNEQFF. DNA of the CDR3: TGCGCCAGCAGCCCATTATCCTACAATGAGCAGTTCTTC.

This clonotype was counted many times. This chain links TRBV12-3 or TRBV12-4 with TRBJ2-5; D is unclear. Near its end, the DNA agrees better with TRBJ2-7, so the J call may be wrong. This CDR3 comprises 14 residues. CDR3 nucleotide sequence: TGTGCCAGCAGTTTGAGCGACGGTAGATACGAGCAGTACTTC. It encodes CASSLSDGRYEQYF.

The chain is built from TRBV29-1 and TRBJ1-3; D remains ambiguous. The V gene's germline CDR1 is SQVTM and CDR2 ANQGSEA. Trimming left V 6 bases short and J 0 bases short, with 9 bases between. CDR3 size: 13 residues. This CDR3 reads CSVKVISGNTIYF. CDR3 nucleotide sequence: TGCAGCGTAAAAGTTATCTCTGGAAACACCATATATTTT.